The T cell receptor beta chain under discussion was sequenced for a study of T cells in Graves' hyperthyroidism and ophthalmopathy. Across the study: At initial diagnosis, before any treatment had begun, peripheral blood was obtained.

This clonotype showed up many times. The TCR beta CDR3 regions underwent amplification using RNA transcripts as the source. TCR CDR3 underwent first-round RT-PCR with the HTBI primer set. TCRdb re-called the multiplex PCR reads with MiXCR, one entry per CDR3 protein. The sample has some 440,000 distinct CDR3 sequences, approximately 14% seen once. When ophthalmopathy did not progress within 18 months, Graves' hyperthyroidism was considered stable. PBMCs were obtained from about 9 ml fresh peripheral blood. Germline V CDR1 and CDR2: SNHLY, FYNNEI. Germline trimming cut 1 base from V and 6 bases from J; bases unmatched to any gene: 6. The CDR3 sequence is 14 residues long.

The chain is built from TRBV2 and TRBJ2-7, with 7 nucleotides matching TRBD2. The sample taken for sequencing was blood. The sequence was collected from a woman younger than 30 with Graves' hyperthyroidism. The DNA of the CDR3 is TGTGCCAGCAGTGAAGTGGGACTAATAGGCGAGCAGTACTTC. Residues: CASSEVGLIGEQYF.